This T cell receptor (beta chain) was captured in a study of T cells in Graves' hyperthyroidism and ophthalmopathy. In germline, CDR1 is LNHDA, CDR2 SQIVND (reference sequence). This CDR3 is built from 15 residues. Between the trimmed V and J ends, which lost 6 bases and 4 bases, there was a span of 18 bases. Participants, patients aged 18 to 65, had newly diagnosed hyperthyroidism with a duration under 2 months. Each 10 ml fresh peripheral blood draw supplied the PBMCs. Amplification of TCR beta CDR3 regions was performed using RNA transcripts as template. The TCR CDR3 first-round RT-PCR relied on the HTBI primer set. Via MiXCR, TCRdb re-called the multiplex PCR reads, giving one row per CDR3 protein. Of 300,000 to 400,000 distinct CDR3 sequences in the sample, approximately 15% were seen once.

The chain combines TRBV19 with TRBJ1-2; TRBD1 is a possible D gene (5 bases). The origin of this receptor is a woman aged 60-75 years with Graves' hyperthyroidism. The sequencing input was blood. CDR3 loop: CASSSGGVAPYGYTF. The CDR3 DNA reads TGTGCCAGTAGCTCTGGGGGAGTGGCACCCTATGGCTACACCTTC.